Below are 19 T cell receptor beta chains sequenced from a single sample in a study of tumor-infiltrating lymphocytes in primary liver carcinoma. Starting from approximately 470 ng of total RNA, TCR beta cDNA was produced with a primer in the constant region. Libraries covering TCR beta were generated through three nested multiplex PCR rounds (using a slightly modified ARM-PCR). TRBV1-TRBV30 forward primers and a C-beta reverse primer were used in the first two PCR rounds, which each ran for around 11 cycles. TCRdb processed the multiplex PCR reads anew with MiXCR; each CDR3 protein has one entry. The table lists about 190,000 distinct CDR3 sequences, around four fifths of them singletons. Each 20-30 mg portion of unsorted bulk tissue served as the source for co-extraction of RNA and DNA. Material: tumor tissue from primary liver carcinoma. These receptors all stem from a man aged 35-49 years with primary liver carcinoma and hepatitis B virus infection.

As regards this clonotype: Here the CDR3 omits its conserved ending phenylalanine or tryptophan, so a read error is the likely source. The chain recombines TRBV29-1 with TRBJ2-1; 9 bases agree with TRBD1. The CDR3 is 16 residues long. CDR1 SQVTM and CDR2 ANQGSEA come from the germline V gene. CDR3 residues: CNGALPTGGFYNEQFS. The CDR3 bases are TGCAACGGCGCCTTGCCGACAGGGGGTTTCTACAATGAGCAGTTCTCC.

The V call is TRBV4-3, the J call TRBJ2-3; 8 bases align to TRBD2. Germline V gene data show CDR1 as LGHNA and CDR2 as YSLEER. The CDR3 covers 16 residues. After removal of 9 bases from V and 4 bases from J, the junction contained 15 bases not matched to a gene. In DNA, the CDR3 is TGCGCCAGTGGCCAAGAGCTAAGCGGGGGACCAGATACGCAGTATTTT. It is translated as CASGQELSGGPDTQYF.

On this clonotype itself: At one end, the junction sequence differs from germline, possibly due to a read error. This chain joins TRBV11-3 and TRBJ2-1; D not certain. Germline V gives CDR1 SGHNT, CDR2 YENEEA. The CDR3 loop spans 14 amino acids. Here the CDR3 reads CANNLGVSNNEQFF. In nucleotides, the CDR3 is TGTGCCAACAATTTAGGCGTCTCGAACAACGAGCAGTTCTTC. The entire variable domain, with the rest obtained from reference TRBV11-3 and TRBJ2-1, is as follows: EAGVVQSPRYKIIEKKQPVAFWCNPISGHNTLYWYLQNLGQGPELLIRYENEEAVDDSQLPKDRFSAERLKGVDSTLKIQPAELGDSAVYLCANNLGVSNNEQFFGPGTRLTVL.

The gene calls are TRBV24-1 and TRBJ1-1, with D possibly matching TRBD1 (5 bases). V gave up 5 bases and J gave up 8 bases, with 14 bases separating them. This CDR3 contains 13 residues. The germline gives CDR1 KGHDR, CDR2 SFDVKD. CDR3 protein: CATSGDMTVEAFF. The CDR3 bases are TGTGCCACCAGTGGCGACATGACAGTCGAAGCTTTCTTT.

This clonotype was found a few times. A read error may be the cause here, since a much bigger clone is one base away. CDR3 nucleotide sequence: TGTGCCTGGAGGCCTATAGGAGGAAGGGATTACGAGCAGTACTTC. Its protein is CAWRPIGGRDYEQYF. The chain recombines TRBV30 with TRBJ2-7; tentative D call: TRBD2 (5 bases). Trimming left V 3 bases short and J 4 bases short, with 19 bases between. Germline lookup yields CDR1 GTSNPN and CDR2 SVGIG (reference sequence). This CDR3 is built from 15 residues. Variable domain in full (rest from reference TRBV30 and TRBJ2-7): SQTIHQWPATLVQPVGSPLSLECTVEGTSNPNLYWYRQAAGRGLQLLFYSVGIGQISSEVPQNLSASRPQDRQFILSSKKLLLSDSGFYLCAWRPIGGRDYEQYFGPGTRLTVT.

Comment on this clonotype: Mismatch with germline at one junction end may stem from a read error. The V gene is TRBV4-1, the J gene TRBJ1-1; the D is unclear. The CDR3 is made up of 14 amino acids. The germline V gene has CDR1 MGHRA and CDR2 YSYEKL. In nucleotides, the CDR3 is TGCGCCAACAGCCAAGACCTGCGGGCGGGTGAAGCTTTCTTT. This gives the protein CANSQDLRAGEAFF.

Concerning this clonotype itself: Relative to the germline gene, one junction end is altered; a read error may explain this. The chain uses TRBV14 and TRBJ2-3; D is ambiguous. The CDR3 has 14 amino acids. From germline, CDR1 is SGHDN and CDR2 FVKESK. CDR3 DNA sequence: TGTGACAGCAGCCAAGGGTTTAGCACAGATATGCAGTATTTT. Translating gives CDSSQGFSTDMQYF.

This sequence joins TRBV11-2 and TRBJ2-7; TRBD2 aligns across 10 bases. Germline V gives CDR1 SGHAT, CDR2 FQNNGV. The length of the CDR3 is 20 residues. V shed 5 bases and J 0 bases; nucleotides not matched to a gene: 19. The CDR3 DNA sequence: TGTGCCAGCAGCATGACGGAGGGGAGGACTAGCGGACTCAACTCCTACGAGCAGTACTTC. Translation gives CASSMTEGRTSGLNSYEQYF.

Concerning this clonotype: The final CDR3 position lacks the conserved phenylalanine or tryptophan, pointing to a likely read error. This rearrangement joins TRBV6-1 to TRBJ1-4; D call uncertain. Germline assignment: CDR1 MNHNS and CDR2 SASEGT. CDR3 size: 16 residues. V was cut by 7 bases and J by 0 bases, with 15 bases left in between. CDR3 DNA sequence: TGTGCCAGCAATGGAGCGGGTCTGGCAACTAATGAAAAACTGTTTTCT. Its translation: CASNGAGLATNEKLFS.

As concerns this clonotype: The junction departs from germline at one end; a sequencing error may be responsible. This chain links TRBV4-3 with TRBJ2-4; D ambiguous. CDR1 LGHNA and CDR2 YSLEER come from the germline V gene. The CDR3 spans 14 residues. The CDR3 region is CVSRQGFRMGIQYF. The CDR3 region has the DNA TGCGTCAGCAGGCAAGGGTTTCGAATGGGCATTCAGTACTTC.

About this clonotype itself: The junction shows a germline mismatch at one end, possibly a read error. V gene TRBV5-5 combines with J gene TRBJ2-3, with a weak D call TRBD2 (7 bases). The length of the CDR3 is 15 residues. Germline CDR1 and CDR2: SGHKS and YYEKEE (reference sequence). CDR3 bases: TGTGTCAGCAGCTTGACCGGGGGGCACCCAGATACGCAGAATTTT. Protein product: CVSSLTGGHPDTQNF.

The table lists this clonotype with a count of one. At one end the junction does not follow the germline gene, possibly because of a read error. This rearrangement joins TRBV29-1 to TRBJ2-1; D call uncertain. The CDR3 runs to 13 residues. CDR1 is SQVTM and CDR2 is ANQGSEA in the germline V gene. DNA of the CDR3: TGCAACGTTGCGAGGCACTCCTACAATGAGCAGTTCTTC. Its protein product is CNVARHSYNEQFF.

Turning to this clonotype: The junction shows a germline mismatch at one end, possibly a read error. The genes are TRBV6-5 and TRBJ1-2, with no clear D. CDR3 length equals 11 residues. CDR1 and CDR2 from the germline V gene are MNHEY and SVGAGI. The CDR3 sequence: CVSTDGRDYTF. CDR3 in DNA: TGTGTCAGCACCGATGGGAGAGACTACACCTTC.

This clonotype was recorded many times. This rearrangement joins TRBV5-1 to TRBJ2-1; D unresolved. Trimming stripped 3 bases from V and 5 bases from J, with 9 bases between. In germline, CDR1 is SGHRS, CDR2 YFSETQ. The CDR3 is 13 amino acids. CDR3 sequence: CASSSVQDNEQFF. The DNA for the CDR3 is TGCGCCAGCAGCTCAGTCCAAGACAATGAGCAGTTCTTC.

V is TRBV4-3 and J is TRBJ2-1; D is perhaps TRBD2 (7 bases). The CDR3 length is 15 residues. CDR1 and CDR2 (germline): LGHNA, YSLEER. V was pared by 5 bases and J by 7 bases, with 18 bases between. The CDR3 coding sequence is TGCGCCAGCAGCACAAGGGGGGGGTCAGTTAATGAGCAGTTCTTC. Encoded protein: CASSTRGGSVNEQFF.

A word on this clonotype: This may stem from a read error, because a much larger clone lies one nucleotide away. The V gene is TRBV24-1, the J gene TRBJ2-7; no clear D. The CDR3 sequence is 13 residues long. The V end lost 8 bases, the J end lost 2 bases, and 12 bases lay between the germline ends. Germline assignment: CDR1 KGHDR and CDR2 SFDVKD. CDR3 sequence: CATISAAAYEQYF. CDR3 sequence (DNA): TGTGCCACCATCTCGGCGGCGGCCTACGAGCAGTACTTC.

To note about this clonotype: A much larger clone lies one base from this, so it may be a read error. The J gene is TRBJ2-2, the V gene TRBV30; weak D call: TRBD2 (6 bases). Germline lookup yields CDR1 GTSNPN and CDR2 SVGIG (reference sequence). The CDR3 runs to 14 residues. The CDR3 protein is CTWTPSVNTGELFF. In DNA, the CDR3 is TGTACCTGGACTCCTAGCGTGAACACCGGGGAGCTGTTTTTT.

This clonotype was seen at least ten times. J is TRBJ1-5 and V is TRBV25-1; TRBD1 matches at 7 bases. Germline V gene data show CDR1 as MGHDK and CDR2 as SYGVNS. The CDR3 sequence is 15 residues long. V trimming: 7 bases; J trimming: 6 bases; junction bases outside the gene matches: 12. The CDR3 coding sequence is TGTGCCAGCATTACCCGGGAGACAGGGAGTCAGCCCCAGCATTTT. This encodes CASITRETGSQPQHF. Filled out from reference TRBV25-1 and TRBJ1-5, the complete variable domain reads EADIYQTPRYLVIGTGKKITLECSQTMGHDKMYWYQQDPGMELHLIHYSYGVNSTEKGDLSSESTVSRIRTEHFPLTLESARPSHTSQYLCASITRETGSQPQHFGDGTRLSIL.

This rearrangement joins TRBV20-1 to TRBJ1-5; TRBD1 agrees at 7 bases. V shed 2 bases and J 1 base; nucleotides not matched to a gene: 8. Per germline, CDR1 DFQATT and CDR2 SNEGSKA (reference sequence). This CDR3 has 16 amino acids. This CDR3 is CSARKEGTASNQPQHF. The CDR3 DNA is TGCAGTGCTAGAAAGGAGGGGACAGCCAGCAATCAGCCCCAGCATTTT.